A selection of T cell receptor beta chains follows, all from one sample in a study of T cell repertoires in cytomegalovirus infection. TCRdb independently ran MiXCR on the reads; one entry per CDR3 protein. The table shows about 85,000 distinct CDR3 sequences, with 40% to 50% occurring only once. Antigens of these TCRs are unknown. The sequencing used CD8+ T cells from cultured PBMCs, collected from culture after CMV antigen stimulation. The source of these receptors is a human donor in good health (CMV status not recorded). Some clones in this sample may be carry-over from other donors' samples. Both conserved end residues are part of each CDR3. The D gene is left open where the match is weak. Clone size appears in some rows only: once, few, many, or a class for an expanded clone.

d_call j_call clone_size v_call cdr3_aa cdr3_nt
NA TRBJ2-7 many TRBV27 CASALGPGGEQYF TGTGCCAGCGCCTTGGGGCCAGGAGGCGAGCAGTACTTC
TRBD2 TRBJ2-1 few TRBV4-2 CASSQDELAGRNEQFF TGTGCCAGCAGCCAAGACGAGCTAGCGGGAAGGAATGAGCAGTTCTTC
TRBD1 TRBJ2-7 few TRBV7-6 CASSSLDREDEQYF TGTGCCAGCAGCTCATTGGACAGGGAAGACGAGCAGTACTTC
TRBD1 TRBJ1-2 NA TRBV7-4 CASSLRDRESNYGHTF TGTGCCAGCAGCTTACGGGACAGGGAATCTAACTATGGCCACACCTTC
NA TRBJ2-1 few TRBV4-1 CASSQDHFSNEQFF TGCGCCAGCAGCCAAGACCATTTCTCCAATGAGCAGTTCTTC
TRBD2 TRBJ2-1 NA TRBV11-2 CASSLIRGGSGEQFF TGTGCCAGCAGCTTAATCCGGGGGGGCAGCGGTGAGCAGTTCTTC
TRBD1 TRBJ2-7 NA TRBV4-1 CASSYSLGTGTYEQYF TGCGCCAGCAGCTACTCATTGGGGACAGGAACCTACGAGCAGTACTTC
TRBD2 TRBJ2-3 NA TRBV5-6 CASSPVGSGGADTQYF TGTGCCAGCAGCCCTGTCGGTAGCGGGGGGGCAGATACGCAGTATTTT
TRBD1 TRBJ2-7 NA TRBV7-2 CASSLEGAGEQYF TGTGCCAGCAGCTTAGAGGGGGCAGGCGAGCAGTACTTC
NA TRBJ1-5 few TRBV7-8 CASSLIRREGINQPQHF TGTGCCAGCAGCTTAATCCGAAGGGAGGGAATCAATCAGCCCCAGCATTTT
TRBD2 TRBJ2-3 NA TRBV7-6 CASSLKTSGRTDTQYF TGTGCCAGCAGCTTAAAGACTAGCGGGAGGACAGATACGCAGTATTTT
NA TRBJ2-4 NA TRBV7-9 CASSTTASNIQYF TGTGCCAGCAGCACGACAGCTTCGAACATTCAGTACTTC
NA TRBJ2-1 NA TRBV7-6 CASSTRPVDEQFF TGTGCCAGCAGCACCAGACCTGTGGATGAGCAGTTCTTC
TRBD1 TRBJ2-7 NA TRBV7-6 CASSPGQGPNEQYF TGTGCCAGCAGTCCTGGACAGGGACCCAACGAGCAGTACTTC
NA TRBJ2-7 NA TRBV4-1 CASSQTAGTGSYEQYF TGCGCCAGCAGCCAAACAGCCGGGACTGGCTCCTACGAGCAGTACTTC
NA TRBJ2-1 NA TRBV7-4 CASSPVQGNEQFF TGTGCCAGCAGCCCCGTCCAGGGCAATGAGCAGTTCTTC
NA TRBJ2-3 few TRBV11-2 CASSLDPRTDTQYF TGTGCCAGCAGCTTAGATCCGCGCACAGATACGCAGTATTTT